The 24 T cell receptor beta chains below come from one sample, sequenced in a study of T cells in narcolepsy. Measured with immunoSEQ multiplex PCR; TCRdb has only the in-frame clones, and not every one. The sample has about 24,000 clones; more than 80% are singletons. The sequenced sample consisted of CD45RA- memory CD4+ T cells from PBMCs. The receptor set was obtained from a human donor with narcolepsy.

This clone was recorded once. The chain employs TRBV7-6 and TRBJ1-2; 7 bases fit TRBD1. Trimming cost V 5 bases and J 8 bases; bases outside gene matches: 5. Per the germline V gene, CDR1 is SGHVS and CDR2 is FNYEAQ. The CDR3 covers 12 residues. CDR3 sequence: CASSGDREGYTF. CDR3 in DNA: TGTGCCAGCAGCGGCGACAGGGAAGGCTACACCTTC.

V and J are TRBV29-1 and TRBJ2-3; TRBD2 is a possible D gene (5 bases). Between the trimmed V and J ends, which lost 3 bases and 1 base, there was a span of 5 bases. The CDR3 loop spans 12 amino acids. The germline gives CDR1 SQVTM, CDR2 ANQGSEA. As DNA, the CDR3 is TGCAGCGTTGAGGAGGGCACAGATACGCAGTATTTT. This gives the protein CSVEEGTDTQYF.

This clone appeared a single time. The chain combines TRBV28 with TRBJ2-1; D possibly corresponds to TRBD2 (5 bases). Germline values: CDR1 MDHEN, CDR2 SYDVKM. Trimming stripped 5 bases from V and 4 bases from J, with 15 bases between. The CDR3 runs 15 residues. CDR3: CASSSVGDRYNEQFF. Written as DNA, the CDR3 is TGTGCCAGCAGTAGCGTCGGGGATCGATACAATGAGCAGTTCTTC.

The CDR3 is CASSLKLLNTEAFF. DNA for the CDR3: TGTGCCAGTAGTCTAAAACTGCTTAACACTGAAGCTTTCTTT. This chain connects TRBV19 to TRBJ1-1; D not certain. The CDR3 is 14 residues long. Germline CDR1 is LNHDA and CDR2 is SQIVND (reference sequence). The ends were cut back, 5 bases at V and 2 bases at J, with 12 bases in the middle.

The chain combines TRBV6-1 with TRBJ2-7; D might be TRBD2 (5 bases). Trimming shortened V by 5 bases and J by 0 bases, and 8 bases separated the two germline ends. CDR1 is MNHNS, CDR2 SASEGT, per germline. The CDR3 runs 13 residues. The CDR3 is CASSREISYEQYF. CDR3 coding DNA: TGTGCCAGCAGTAGGGAGATCTCCTACGAGCAGTACTTC.

This clone was counted between two and nine times. This rearrangement joins TRBV28 to TRBJ2-2; tentative D call: TRBD2 (5 bases). From germline, CDR1 is MDHEN and CDR2 SYDVKM. The germline V and J ends were trimmed by 2 bases and 6 bases, with 13 bases remaining between them. The CDR3 runs to 15 residues. The CDR3 here is CASSLLQTGAGELFF. The CDR3 nucleotides are TGTGCCAGCAGTTTACTCCAAACCGGGGCCGGGGAGCTGTTTTTT.

This sequence joins TRBV15 and TRBJ1-3; D perhaps matches TRBD1 (5 bases). The CDR3 sequence is 17 residues long. Germline CDR1 and CDR2: LNHNV and YYDKDF (reference sequence). Trimming took off 4 bases at V and 0 bases at J, with 16 bases between the two ends. The CDR3 spells CATSKTGTPNSGNTIYF. In DNA form, the CDR3 reads TGTGCCACCAGCAAGACCGGGACTCCCAACTCTGGAAACACCATATATTTT.

This clone was observed a handful of times. V gene TRBV5-1 combines with J gene TRBJ2-1, with D perhaps matching TRBD2 (5 bases). CDR3 length equals 14 residues. V lost 4 bases and J 3 bases, leaving 11 bases between the germline ends. Germline V gene data show CDR1 as SGHRS and CDR2 as YFSETQ. The CDR3 DNA reads TGCGCCAGCAGCCCCATGGACTTCTACAATGAGCAGTTCTTC. It translates to CASSPMDFYNEQFF.

This clone was picked up one time. This sequence joins TRBV28 and TRBJ2-5; a weak D match, TRBD2 (5 bases). The ends were cut back, 2 bases at V and 11 bases at J, with 15 bases in the middle. The CDR3 is 13 amino acids. Germline CDR1 and CDR2: MDHEN and SYDVKM. The chain's CDR3 is CASSLGLTSGQYF. CDR3 DNA sequence: TGTGCCAGCAGTTTAGGGTTGACGTCGGGGCAGTACTTC.

There are a few counts of this clone. This rearrangement joins TRBV4-1 to TRBJ2-6, with 12 nucleotides matching TRBD2. The CDR3 sequence is 19 residues long. Trimming cost V 3 bases and J 0 bases; bases outside gene matches: 6. Germline-derived CDR1 and CDR2 are MGHRA and YSYEKL. CDR3 nucleotides: TGCGCCAGCAGCCAGGGGGGGACTAGCGGGTTCTCTGGGGCCAACGTCCTGACTTTC. Its translation: CASSQGGTSGFSGANVLTF.

This chain uses TRBV7-9 with TRBJ1-6, with TRBD1 matching 7 bases. In germline, CDR1 is SEHNR, CDR2 FQNEAQ (reference sequence). The CDR3 has 14 residues. V gave up 8 bases and J gave up 5 bases; unmatched junction bases: 6. The CDR3 sequence is CASDETGNNSPLHF. CDR3 DNA sequence: TGTGCCAGCGACGAGACAGGGAATAATTCACCCCTCCACTTT.

The genes are TRBV19 and TRBJ1-1, with 9 bases that match TRBD1. Germline V CDR1 and CDR2: LNHDA, SQIVND (reference sequence). V was clipped by 6 bases and J by 4 bases; unmatched bases: 15. The CDR3 spans 17 residues. This chain's CDR3 is CASSIQGARVRGTEAFF. CDR3 nucleotides: TGTGCCAGTAGCATACAGGGGGCGCGGGTACGGGGCACTGAAGCTTTCTTT.

The chain has TRBV19 and TRBJ1-5, with D possibly TRBD1 on 5 matching bases. Trimming left V 7 bases short and J 2 bases short, with 18 bases between. Looked up from germline, CDR1 is LNHDA and CDR2 is SQIVND (reference sequence). This CDR3 has 16 amino acids. CDR3: CASTKTQGGGNQPQHF. The CDR3 coding sequence is TGTGCCAGTACCAAAACCCAGGGCGGGGGCAATCAGCCCCAGCATTTT.

The rearrangement joins TRBV5-1 to TRBJ1-3; TRBD1 aligns across 9 bases. CDR3 length equals 14 residues. After removal of 3 bases from V and 6 bases from J, the junction contained 4 bases not matched to a gene. Germline values: CDR1 SGHRS, CDR2 YFSETQ. The CDR3 reads CASSWGQGENTIYF. The CDR3 nucleotides are TGCGCCAGCAGCTGGGGACAGGGTGAAAACACCATATATTTT.

The V call is TRBV6-1, the J call TRBJ1-2; 7 bases are a match to TRBD1. Trimming cost V 0 bases and J 4 bases; bases outside gene matches: 5. CDR1 and CDR2 (germline): MNHNS, SASEGT. The length of the CDR3 is 15 residues. CDR3 bases: TGTGCCAGCAGTGAAGCATGGGGACAGAGCTATGGCTACACCTTC. Translating it yields CASSEAWGQSYGYTF.

This sequence joins TRBV21-1 and TRBJ2-3; the table's TRBD2 call for D was not verified on the DNA. TRBV21-1 is a pseudogene locus. This CDR3 has 11 amino acids. CDR3 amino acids: CATLSGDTQYF. CDR3 coding DNA: TGTGCCACCCTAAGTGGAGATACGCAGTATTTT.

In the case of this clone: An end of the junction differs from the germline gene, which may be a read error. The chain is built from TRBV29-1 and TRBJ2-5, with TRBD2 matching 7 bases. CDR1 and CDR2 (germline): SQVTM, ANQGSEA. This CDR3 region has 16 residues. In nucleotides, the CDR3 is TGCAGCGTCGAAGTGGGGTGGGAGGGCCATGTAAAGACCCAGTACTTC. This encodes CSVEVGWEGHVKTQYF.

This chain links TRBV7-2 with TRBJ2-3; D may be TRBD2 (5 bases). V was cut by 5 bases and J by 0 bases, with 9 bases left in between. The CDR3 runs 14 residues. The V gene's germline CDR1 is SGHTA and CDR2 FQGNSA. In nucleotides, the CDR3 is TGTGCCAGCAGCGAGCGGAGCAGCACAGATACGCAGTATTTT. Translation: CASSERSSTDTQYF.

The rearrangement uses TRBV7-3 and TRBJ2-5; the match to TRBD2 covers 14 bases. CDR1 SGHTA and CDR2 FQGTGA come from the germline V gene. This CDR3 spans 18 amino acids. V shed 5 bases, J shed 1 base, and the junction held 9 bases outside the gene matches. The CDR3 bases are TGTGCCAGCAGCCAGGGACTAGCGGGAGCGCGGGGCCAAGAGACCCAGTACTTC. Its protein product is CASSQGLAGARGQETQYF.

The CDR3 bases are TGCGCCAGCAGCTTGAACAGGGGGCCATCCACTGAAGCTTTCTTT. Encoded protein: CASSLNRGPSTEAFF. This rearrangement joins TRBV5-1 to TRBJ1-1, with TRBD1 matching over 9 bases. Germline V gene sequence: CDR1 SGHRS, CDR2 YFSETQ. Germline trimming cut 1 base from V and 4 bases from J; bases unmatched to any gene: 5. The CDR3 covers 15 residues.

This clone was detected only once. The chain is built from TRBV28 and TRBJ2-7; 11 bases match TRBD1. The CDR3 is 15 residues long. The germline V gene has CDR1 MDHEN and CDR2 SYDVKM. Unmatched junction bases numbered 4, after V lost 3 bases and J lost 3 bases. The CDR3: CASSFGQGAYYEQYF. For the CDR3, the DNA is TGTGCCAGCAGTTTCGGACAGGGGGCGTACTACGAGCAGTACTTC. The full variable domain, in which reference TRBV28 and TRBJ2-7 provide the parts outside the CDR3, is DVKVTQSSRYLVKRTGEKVFLECVQDMDHENMFWYRQDPGLGLRLIYFSYDVKMKEKGDIPEGYSVSREKKERFSLILESASTNQTSMYLCASSFGQGAYYEQYFGPGTRLTVT.

The chain couples TRBV11-2 to TRBJ2-2; D uncertain. The V gene's germline CDR1 is SGHAT and CDR2 FQNNGV. The CDR3 covers 13 residues. The ends were cut back, 0 bases at V and 7 bases at J, with 6 bases in the middle. CDR3 bases: TGTGCCAGCAGCTTAGACCGGGTCGGGGAGCTGTTTTTT. Residues: CASSLDRVGELFF.

The V call is TRBV2, the J call TRBJ2-5; D ambiguous. In germline, CDR1 is SNHLY, CDR2 FYNNEI. The CDR3 spans 13 residues. Trimming left V 3 bases short and J 1 base short, with 6 bases between. DNA of the CDR3: TGTGCCAGCAGTGACAGAAGCCAAGAGACCCAGTACTTC. Encoded protein: CASSDRSQETQYF.

This clone was counted a single time. This chain connects TRBV7-3 to TRBJ2-3, with D uncertain. The CDR3 contains 13 residues. Trimming left V 2 bases short and J 4 bases short, with 7 bases between. Looked up from germline, CDR1 is SGHTA and CDR2 is FQGTGA. The CDR3 sequence: CASSLRLPDTQYF. The CDR3 DNA follows: TGTGCCAGCAGCTTACGTCTACCAGATACGCAGTATTTT.